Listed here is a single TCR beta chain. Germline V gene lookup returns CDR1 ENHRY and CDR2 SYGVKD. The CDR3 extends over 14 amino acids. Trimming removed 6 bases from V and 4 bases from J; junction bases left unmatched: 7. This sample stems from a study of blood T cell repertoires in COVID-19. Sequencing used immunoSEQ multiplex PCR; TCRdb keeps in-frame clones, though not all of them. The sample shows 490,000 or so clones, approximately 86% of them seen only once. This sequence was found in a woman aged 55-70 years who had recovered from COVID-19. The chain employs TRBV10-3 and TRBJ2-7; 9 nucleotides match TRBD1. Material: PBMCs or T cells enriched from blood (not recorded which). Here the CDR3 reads CAISGTGSPYEQYF. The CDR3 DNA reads TGTGCCATCAGCGGGACAGGGAGCCCTTACGAGCAGTACTTC.